These 6 T cell receptor beta chains share one sample of origin, sequenced in a study of cytomegalovirus exposure and HLA in healthy donors. The PCR employed 60 Vbeta primers together with 13 Jbeta primers. Measured with immunoSEQ multiplex PCR; TCRdb has only the in-frame clones, and not every one. The sample contains 120,000 or so clones, under 80% of which appear only once. Input material: PBMCs. These receptors were obtained from a woman in her 50s in good health and CMV-seropositive.

This chain joins TRBV7-2 and TRBJ1-1; tentative D call: TRBD1 (5 bases). The V gene lost 0 bases and the J gene lost 6 bases, with 14 bases spanning the gap. CDR1 SGHTA and CDR2 FQGNSA come from the germline V gene. CDR3 length equals 15 residues. The DNA of the CDR3 is TGTGCCAGCAGCTTAGCCGCCAGGGCCCGATCTGAAGCTTTCTTT. Translating gives CASSLAARARSEAFF.

The gene calls are TRBV28 and TRBJ2-5; 8 positions agree with TRBD1. The CDR3 loop spans 12 amino acids. Trimming removed 6 bases from V and 5 bases from J; junction bases left unmatched: 2. Germline CDR1 reads MDHEN; CDR2 reads SYDVKM. The CDR3 reads CASRRQGETQYF. CDR3 in DNA: TGTGCCAGCAGACGACAGGGGGAGACCCAGTACTTC.

This sequence joins TRBV7-6 and TRBJ1-4, with 12 bases fitting TRBD1. V shed 8 bases, J shed 10 bases, and the junction held 8 bases outside the gene matches. CDR1 and CDR2 from the germline V gene are SGHVS and FNYEAQ. The CDR3 extends over 14 amino acids. Here the CDR3 reads CASQTGTGGGKLFF. The CDR3 region has the DNA TGTGCCAGCCAAACCGGGACAGGGGGCGGAAAACTGTTTTTT.

The chain has TRBV4-2 and TRBJ1-6; D is uncertain. In germline, CDR1 is LGHNA, CDR2 YNFKEQ. CDR3 length equals 15 residues. Trimming left V 0 bases short and J 9 bases short, with 12 bases between. CDR3 in DNA: TGTGCCAGCAGCCAAGACCCGGGGAAAGGTTCACCCCTCCACTTT. It translates to CASSQDPGKGSPLHF.

The rearrangement joins TRBV30 to TRBJ1-4, with TRBD1 identical over 8 bases. V lost 3 bases and J lost 8; bases outside the gene matches: 11. Germline assignment: CDR1 GTSNPN and CDR2 SVGIG (reference sequence). The CDR3 consists of 15 residues. The CDR3 is CAWSKKQGGGEKLFF. CDR3 sequence (DNA): TGTGCCTGGAGCAAAAAACAGGGGGGGGGAGAAAAACTGTTTTTT.

The chain carries TRBV30 and TRBJ2-2; D is uncertain. CDR3 size: 13 residues. V was shortened by 3 bases and J by 8 bases, with 13 bases between the two germline ends. Looked up from germline, CDR1 is GTSNPN and CDR2 is SVGIG (reference sequence). This CDR3 is CAWSHPAGGELFF. In nucleotides, the CDR3 is TGTGCCTGGAGCCACCCCGCCGGTGGGGAGCTGTTTTTT.